This T cell receptor (beta chain) was found in a study of spatial heterogeneity in lung cancer. About the research overall: The mean occurrence of each unique TCR and UMI combination in raw reads exceeded 8.5.

Study conclusions and caveats: In blood, ubiquitous expanded tumor TCRs appeared more at resection than follow-up.

Every molecule of TCR cDNA had its own unique molecular identifier. MiXCR was run by TCRdb on the 5' RACE reads, yielding one entry per CDR3 protein. Of under 150,000 distinct CDR3 sequences detected, 10% to 11% appear once; the ten largest clones hold approximately 24%. As to time point: blood at routine non-recurrence follow-up after resection. Unsorted whole RNA of tumor, nontumor lung or frozen PBMC was sequenced. Turning to this clonotype: Its specificity is unknown.

The sample consisted of PBMCs, taken at follow-up. This receptor was identified in a female donor with early-stage non-small cell lung cancer.

The CDR3 loop is CASSLVTSGDNEQFF. In DNA, the CDR3 is TGTGCCAGCAGCTTAGTGACGAGCGGGGACAATGAGCAGTTCTTC. The chain has TRBV7-9 and TRBJ2-1; 7 bases are a match to TRBD2. CDR1 and CDR2 (germline): SEHNR, FQNEAQ (reference sequence). Trimming took 1 base from V and 5 from J; bases not matched to a gene: 5. The CDR3 runs 15 residues.